This TCR beta chain was sequenced during a study of metastatic and nonmetastatic thyroid tumors. Study-wide background: Repertoires were compared across blood and tumor or nodule tissue from malignant and benign thyroid patients.

This clone was observed a handful of times. Its specificity is not known. Study results and limitations: Versus benign nodules, malignant thyroid tumors reportedly had significantly higher TCR beta diversity, in blood and tumor.

CDR3 length: 18 residues. Germline loops: CDR1 MNHEY, CDR2 SVGAGI. Losses at the gene ends were 6 bases for V and 2 bases for J; bases not matched to a gene: 11. In the source study's methods: Building a distant-metastasis classifier for papillary thyroid cancer drew on CDR3 differences across clinicopathological groups. TCRdb reassembled clones from the PCR reads with MiXCR. V and J calls and clone size were set by TCRdb, not the authors. This table holds around 18,000 clones, around a fifth found once. Before thyroid surgery, none of the patients had received any treatment. This TCR was recovered from a female donor with papillary thyroid cancer or a benign thyroid nodule (not recorded which). Some clones in this sample may be carry-over from other donors' samples. The chain has TRBV6-5 and TRBJ1-5, with 12 bases lining up with TRBD1. The sample was tumor tissue. The CDR3 DNA is TGTGCCAGCAGAGGTGCGGGACAGGGGGCGGAGGGCAATCAGCCCCAGCATTTT. It yields the protein CASRGAGQGAEGNQPQHF.